This T cell receptor beta chain comes out of a study of blood T cells in healthy people across ages. Total RNA amounts of at least 6 micrograms were extracted per sample. A second PCR, run for roughly 7 to 11 cycles, used a sample-barcoded 5' primer plus a J-beta primer mix. TCRdb reprocessed the 5' RACE reads via MiXCR and lists one record per CDR3 protein. The sample has about 680,000 distinct CDR3 sequences, around 49% seen once. General study results and limits: Unsorted PBMC input precluded a conclusive naive versus antigen-experienced comparison. Both naive CD4+ cell counts and diversity were greater in long-lived donors than in aged donors.

The CDR3 contains 14 residues. V was shortened by 0 bases and J by 3 bases, with 6 bases between the two germline ends. Germline CDR1 reads MNHEY; CDR2 reads SVGEGT. Worth noting for this clonotype: Its antigen is as yet unknown.

The sequence derives from a woman aged 55-69 years in good health. The gene calls are TRBV6-2 or TRBV6-3 and TRBJ1-3; D unclear. Sequencing used blood. The CDR3 DNA reads as TGTGCCAGCAGTTACTCGGGGTTTGGAAACACCATATATTTT. Its protein is CASSYSGFGNTIYF.